This T cell receptor beta chain was identified in a study of T cells in women clearing cervical HPV infection. Study background: Case blood was drawn when the lesion was first found; control blood after infection became undetectable.

Genomic DNA, averaging about 1,200 ng per sample, yielded TCR beta CDR3 via immunoSEQ. Method: immunoSEQ multiplex PCR; TCRdb's copy keeps in-frame clones and lacks some. Its table records some 30,000 clones. V was shortened by 0 bases and J by 2 bases, with 11 bases between the two germline ends. This CDR3 contains 15 residues. Germline V gene data show CDR1 as MNHEY and CDR2 as SVGEGT. As concerns this clone: The CDR3 is cut off 3 residues early in the read; its end comes from the germline J gene.

Sequenced input: blood buffy coat. The chain couples TRBV6-2 or TRBV6-3 to TRBJ2-7; D might be TRBD2 (5 bases). The source is a woman aged 18 to 75 with a cervical HPV16 infection that either progressed to CIN3+ or cleared (not recorded which). The sequenced part of the CDR3 DNA is TGTGCCAGCAGTTACTCGATTCGACTAACCTACGAG. It codes for CASSYSIRLTYE. The whole CDR3 is CASSYSIRLTYEQYF.